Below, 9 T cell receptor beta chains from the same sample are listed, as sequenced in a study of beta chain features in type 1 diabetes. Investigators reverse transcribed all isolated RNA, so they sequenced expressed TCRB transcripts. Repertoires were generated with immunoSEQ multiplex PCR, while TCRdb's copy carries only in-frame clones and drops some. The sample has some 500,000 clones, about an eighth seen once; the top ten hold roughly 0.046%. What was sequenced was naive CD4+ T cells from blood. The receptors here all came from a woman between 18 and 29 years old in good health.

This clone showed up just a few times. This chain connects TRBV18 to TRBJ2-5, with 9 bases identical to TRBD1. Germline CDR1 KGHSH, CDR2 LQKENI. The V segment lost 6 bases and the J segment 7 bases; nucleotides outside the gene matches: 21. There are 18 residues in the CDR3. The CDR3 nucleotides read TGTGCCAGCTCGCCCCTTCCTCCCCCGGGACAGGGCGGATGGACCCAGTACTTC. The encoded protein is CASSPLPPPGQGGWTQYF.

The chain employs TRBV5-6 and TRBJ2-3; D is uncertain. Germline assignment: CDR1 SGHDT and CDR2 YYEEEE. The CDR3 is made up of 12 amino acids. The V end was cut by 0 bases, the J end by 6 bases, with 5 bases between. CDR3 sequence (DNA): TGTGCCAGCAGCTTGGTTCCGGATACGCAGTATTTT. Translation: CASSLVPDTQYF.

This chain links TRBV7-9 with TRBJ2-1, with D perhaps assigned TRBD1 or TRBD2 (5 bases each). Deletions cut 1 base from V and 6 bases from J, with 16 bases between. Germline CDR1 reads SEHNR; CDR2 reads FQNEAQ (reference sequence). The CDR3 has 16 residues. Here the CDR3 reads CASSLVGTLGPNEQFF. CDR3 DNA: TGTGCCAGCAGCTTAGTTGGGACCCTCGGGCCCAATGAGCAGTTCTTC.

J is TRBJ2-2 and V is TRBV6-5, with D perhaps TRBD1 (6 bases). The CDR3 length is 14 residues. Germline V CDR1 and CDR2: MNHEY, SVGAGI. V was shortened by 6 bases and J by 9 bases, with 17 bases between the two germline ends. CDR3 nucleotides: TGTGCCAGCAGCCGGACAGTATTCCACCGGGAGCTGTTTTTT. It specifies CASSRTVFHRELFF.

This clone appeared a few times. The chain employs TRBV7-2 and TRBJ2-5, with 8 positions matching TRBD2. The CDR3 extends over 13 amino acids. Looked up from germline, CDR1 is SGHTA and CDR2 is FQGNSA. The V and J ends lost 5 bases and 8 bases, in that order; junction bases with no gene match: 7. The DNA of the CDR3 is TGTGCCAGCAGCCTGGGACTAGGGAGCACCCAGTACTTC. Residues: CASSLGLGSTQYF. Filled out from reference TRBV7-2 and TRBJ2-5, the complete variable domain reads GAGVSQSPSNKVTEKGKDVELRCDPISGHTALYWYRQSLGQGLEFLIYFQGNSAPDKSGLPSDRFSAERTGGSVSTLTIQRTQQEDSAVYLCASSLGLGSTQYFGPGTRLLVL.

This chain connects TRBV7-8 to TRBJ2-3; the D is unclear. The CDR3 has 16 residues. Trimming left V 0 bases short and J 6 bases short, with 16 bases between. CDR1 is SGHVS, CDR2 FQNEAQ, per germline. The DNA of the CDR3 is TGTGCCAGCAGCTTAGCGCGGAACGGGCTATTCGATACGCAGTATTTT. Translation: CASSLARNGLFDTQYF.

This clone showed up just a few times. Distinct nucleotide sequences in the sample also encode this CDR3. CDR3 loop: CASSLDGGQPQHF. The CDR3, as DNA: TGTGCCAGCAGCTTAGACGGGGGCCAGCCCCAGCATTTT. The V call is TRBV7-2, the J call TRBJ1-5; the D gene is possibly TRBD1 (6 bases). Germline CDR1 reads SGHTA; CDR2 reads FQGNSA. With 1 base removed from V and 7 bases from J, the gap between germline ends came to 8 bases. CDR3 length: 13 amino acids.

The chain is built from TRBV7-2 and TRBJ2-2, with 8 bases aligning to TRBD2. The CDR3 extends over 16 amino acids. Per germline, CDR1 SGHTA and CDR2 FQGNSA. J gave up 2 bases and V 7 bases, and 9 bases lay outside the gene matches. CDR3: CASTSGPGANTGELFF. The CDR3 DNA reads TGTGCCAGCACTAGCGGGCCGGGGGCCAACACCGGGGAGCTGTTTTTT. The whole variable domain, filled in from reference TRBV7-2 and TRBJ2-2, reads GAGVSQSPSNKVTEKGKDVELRCDPISGHTALYWYRQSLGQGLEFLIYFQGNSAPDKSGLPSDRFSAERTGGSVSTLTIQRTQQEDSAVYLCASTSGPGANTGELFFGEGSRLTVL.

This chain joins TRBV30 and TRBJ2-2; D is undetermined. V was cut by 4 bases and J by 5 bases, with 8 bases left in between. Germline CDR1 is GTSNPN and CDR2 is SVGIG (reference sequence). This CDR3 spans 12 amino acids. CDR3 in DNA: TGTGCCTGGATTAGGCGGACCGGGGAGCTGTTTTTT. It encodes CAWIRRTGELFF.